Presented here are 7 T cell receptor beta chains from one specimen sequenced in a study of early T cells in non-severe SARS-CoV-2 infection. In TCRdb, the 5' RACE reads were re-called with MiXCR into one record per CDR3 protein. Altogether about 35,000 distinct CDR3 sequences are present, 4.5% to 7% being singletons, with the ten largest covering 4% to 4.5%. Sequences were derived from whole blood, sampled at baseline. The receptors derive from an adult who was a healthcare worker with PCR-confirmed SARS-CoV-2 infection or an uninfected control (not recorded which).

This clonotype showed up just a few times. The CDR3 bases are TGTGCCAGCAGTTTTTCCGTACCCTACGAGCAGTACTTC. It encodes CASSFSVPYEQYF. The chain has TRBV27 and TRBJ2-7, with D unclear. The CDR3 runs to 13 residues. V was pared by 3 bases and J by 2 bases, with 8 bases between. Germline V CDR1 and CDR2: MNHEY, SMNVEV (reference sequence).

This clonotype was detected ten times or more. V is TRBV5-1 and J is TRBJ1-1, with D unclear. Germline V gene data show CDR1 as SGHRS and CDR2 as YFSETQ. CDR3 size: 16 residues. V was pared by 0 bases and J by 4 bases, with 16 bases between. The CDR3 DNA is TGCGCCAGCAGCTTGGAATCGGTTCCGACGGGCACTGAAGCTTTCTTT. Translated: CASSLESVPTGTEAFF.

The chain carries TRBV20-1 and TRBJ2-2; D perhaps matches TRBD2 (5 bases). V lost 0 bases, J lost 0 bases, and 11 bases lay in between. Germline loops: CDR1 DFQATT, CDR2 SNEGSKA (reference sequence). The CDR3 has 16 amino acids. CDR3 residues: CSARDGNGANTGELFF. In DNA, the CDR3 is TGCAGTGCTAGAGATGGTAACGGGGCGAACACCGGGGAGCTGTTTTTT.

The sample holds many counts of this clonotype. CDR3 bases: TGTGCCAGCAGACCTACAGGGGCAGATACGCAGTATTTT. Residues: CASRPTGADTQYF. This chain connects TRBV7-9 to TRBJ2-3; 7 bases line up with TRBD1. Looked up from germline, CDR1 is SEHNR and CDR2 is FQNEAQ (reference sequence). The CDR3 extends over 13 amino acids. The ends lost 6 bases at V and 4 bases at J; junction bases unmatched: 4.

This clonotype was seen at least ten times. The J gene is TRBJ1-2, the V gene TRBV7-9; D gene unclear. V dropped 4 bases and J dropped 8 bases, with 17 bases sitting between them. The CDR3 covers 14 residues. In germline, CDR1 is SEHNR, CDR2 FQNEAQ (reference sequence). CDR3 amino acids: CASSSLTASKGYTF. The CDR3 nucleotides read TGTGCCAGCAGCTCATTGACTGCCTCAAAGGGCTACACCTTC.

This clonotype was counted ten times or more. The chain combines TRBV6-4 with TRBJ1-1, with no clear D. This CDR3 is built from 13 residues. V was clipped by 6 bases and J by 7 bases, with 15 bases between them. The germline CDR1 and CDR2 sequences are MRHNA and SNTAGT. The CDR3 DNA follows: TGTGCCAGCAGCGGAGGGAGCGGCGGTGAAGCTTTCTTT. This gives the protein CASSGGSGGEAFF.

This clonotype was observed at least ten times. V is TRBV11-2 and J is TRBJ1-1; D is possibly TRBD1 (5 bases). Trimming removed 1 base at V and 5 bases at J, with 14 bases between. CDR3 size: 15 residues. CDR1 SGHAT and CDR2 FQNNGV come from the germline V gene. CDR3 DNA sequence: TGTGCCAGCAGCTTAGTCCAGGGCTATGATACTGAAGCTTTCTTT. This encodes CASSLVQGYDTEAFF. Supplemented by reference TRBV11-2 and TRBJ1-1, the full variable domain reads EAGVAQSPRYKIIEKRQSVAFWCNPISGHATLYWYQQILGQGPKLLIQFQNNGVVDDSQLPKDRFSAERLKGVDSTLKIQPAKLEDSAVYLCASSLVQGYDTEAFFGQGTRLTVV.